This T cell receptor beta chain was documented in a study of siplizumab effects on memory and regulatory T cells. The study, taken as a whole, reports: Mapping to unstimulated subsets was achieved for only a minor fraction of alloreactive clones. Naive T cells appeared more diverse than memory cells and seemed to be major alloresponse contributors.

Clones were read by immunoSEQ multiplex PCR, and TCRdb kept only the in-frame ones, dropping some. The sample comprises roughly 50,000 clones, over 90% of which are singletons, and about 15% rests with the top ten. Note on this clone: What it binds is not known.

Looked up from germline, CDR1 is PRHDT and CDR2 is FYEKMQ (reference sequence). The V and J ends lost 0 bases and 5 bases respectively, with 14 bases between them. The CDR3 is 15 amino acids. This TCR came from a human donor in good health. The genes are TRBV13 and TRBJ2-7; tentative D call: TRBD1 (6 bases). The sequencing sample was made of CD8+ T cells sorted from blood. CDR3: CASSLGGRGIDEQYF. CDR3 DNA: TGTGCCAGCAGCTTAGGGGGAAGGGGGATCGACGAGCAGTACTTC.